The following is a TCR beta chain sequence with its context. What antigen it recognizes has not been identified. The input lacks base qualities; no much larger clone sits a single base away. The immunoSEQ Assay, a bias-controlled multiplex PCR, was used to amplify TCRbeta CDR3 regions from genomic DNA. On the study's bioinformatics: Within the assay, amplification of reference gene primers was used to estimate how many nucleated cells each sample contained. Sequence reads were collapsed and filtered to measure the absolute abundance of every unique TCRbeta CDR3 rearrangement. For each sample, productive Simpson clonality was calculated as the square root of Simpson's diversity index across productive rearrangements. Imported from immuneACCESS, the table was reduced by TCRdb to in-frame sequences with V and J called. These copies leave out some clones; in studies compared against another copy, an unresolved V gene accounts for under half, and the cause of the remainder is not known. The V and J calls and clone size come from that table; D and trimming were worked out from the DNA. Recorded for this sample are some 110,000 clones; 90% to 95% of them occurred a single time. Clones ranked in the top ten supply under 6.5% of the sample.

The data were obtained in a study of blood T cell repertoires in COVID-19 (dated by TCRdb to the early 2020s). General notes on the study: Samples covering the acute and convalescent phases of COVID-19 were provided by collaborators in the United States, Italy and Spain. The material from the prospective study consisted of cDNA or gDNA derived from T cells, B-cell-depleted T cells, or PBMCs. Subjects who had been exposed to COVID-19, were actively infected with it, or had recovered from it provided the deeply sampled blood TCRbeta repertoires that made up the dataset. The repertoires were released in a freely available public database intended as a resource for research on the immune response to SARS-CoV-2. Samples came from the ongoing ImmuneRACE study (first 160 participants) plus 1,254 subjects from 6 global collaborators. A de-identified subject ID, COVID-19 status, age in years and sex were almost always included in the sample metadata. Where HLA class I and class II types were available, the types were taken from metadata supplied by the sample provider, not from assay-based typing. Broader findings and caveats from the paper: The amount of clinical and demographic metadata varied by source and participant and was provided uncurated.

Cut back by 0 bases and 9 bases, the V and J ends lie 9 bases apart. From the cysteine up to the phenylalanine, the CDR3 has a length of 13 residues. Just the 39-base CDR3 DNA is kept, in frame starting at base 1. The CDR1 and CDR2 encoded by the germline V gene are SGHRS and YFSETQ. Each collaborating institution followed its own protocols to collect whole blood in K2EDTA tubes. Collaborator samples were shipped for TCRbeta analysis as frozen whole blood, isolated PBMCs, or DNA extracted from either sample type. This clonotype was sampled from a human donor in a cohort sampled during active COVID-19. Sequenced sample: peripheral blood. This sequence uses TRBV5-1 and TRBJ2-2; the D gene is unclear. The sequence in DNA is TGCGCCAGCAGCTTGGGTTTTGACTGGGAGCTGTTTTTT. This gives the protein CASSLGFDWELFF.